Reported below is one T cell receptor (beta chain). This sequence may be a read error, since a much larger clone differs from it by one base. Generated by immunoSEQ multiplex PCR, the TCRdb table keeps only in-frame clones and is missing some. The sample lists 13,000 to 15,000 clones, approximately 80% occurring once. This CDR3 spans 14 amino acids. Trimming cost V 7 bases and J 6 bases; bases outside gene matches: 6. CDR1 SQVTM and CDR2 ANQGSEA come from the germline V gene. This entry is derived from a study of brain metastases from non-small cell lung cancer. Sequenced: primary lung tumor tissue. The rearrangement links TRBV29-1 to TRBJ2-1, with 13 bases that match TRBD2. The sequence came from a donor older than 35 with non-small cell lung cancer. The DNA for the CDR3 is TGCAGCGCTCCCGGGACTAGCGGGGTCAATGAGCAGTTCTTC. Translating it yields CSAPGTSGVNEQFF.